The sequence of this TCR beta chain was determined in a study of shared clonotypes between healthy human individuals. With V trimmed by 2 bases and J by 1 base, 4 bases remained unmatched. The V gene's germline CDR1 is MNHNY and CDR2 SVGAGI (reference sequence). The CDR3 consists of 15 residues. The table came from immunoSEQ multiplex PCR; TCRdb's copy has only in-frame clones and leaves some out. The repertoire holds over a million clones, with approximately 96% as singletons. The source is a young man in good health. The sequenced material came from naive CD4+ T cells sorted from blood. The subset: CD45RA+ positively selected. The chain recombines TRBV6-6 with TRBJ1-1; 7 nucleotides line up with TRBD1. The CDR3 protein is CASSYAGTENTEAFF. DNA of the CDR3: TGTGCCAGCAGTTACGCCGGGACAGAGAACACTGAAGCTTTCTTT.